The rows below give T cell receptor beta chains drawn from one sample of a study of cytomegalovirus exposure and HLA in healthy donors. The protocol was immunoSEQ multiplex PCR, while the TCRdb copy is restricted to in-frame clones and leaves out a portion. The sample carries approximately 150,000 clones, roughly 90% recorded once. Sequencing input: PBMCs. The receptors derive from a young man in good health and CMV-seronegative. CDR3s include the opening cysteine and the closing phenylalanine or tryptophan. A D gene is named only where the DNA matches it firmly. Not every row has a clone size; where given, it reads once, few, many or a size class.

j_gene | abundance | v_gene | len | d_gene | CDR3aa | CDR3nt
TRBJ2-1 | NA | TRBV28 | 14 | NA | CASSLRTDYNEQFF | TGTGCCAGCAGTTTACGGACAGACTACAATGAGCAGTTCTTC
TRBJ1-1 | once | TRBV6-6 | 15 | TRBD1 | CASSYSGQMNTEAFF | TGTGCCAGCAGTTACTCGGGACAGATGAACACTGAAGCTTTCTTT
TRBJ2-7 | NA | TRBV2 | 16 | TRBD2 | CASSEARSGGAYEQYF | TGTGCCAGCAGTGAAGCGCGAAGCGGGGGTGCCTACGAGCAGTACTTC
TRBJ2-5 | NA | TRBV6-5 | 13 | NA | CASSSQGLETQYF | TGTGCCAGCAGTTCACAGGGATTAGAGACCCAGTACTTC
TRBJ1-2 | NA | TRBV4-3 | 15 | NA | CASSQEWAGNYGYTF | TGCGCCAGCAGCCAAGAGTGGGCGGGGAACTATGGCTACACCTTC
TRBJ1-1 | NA | TRBV27 | 17 | NA | CASSFRPAGAMNTEAFF | TGTGCCAGCAGTTTTAGACCTGCAGGGGCCATGAACACTGAAGCTTTCTTT
TRBJ1-5 | once | TRBV27 | 14 | NA | CASSPLASNQPQHF | TGTGCCAGCAGCCCCCTGGCTAGCAATCAGCCCCAGCATTTT
TRBJ2-7 | NA | TRBV19 | 14 | NA | CASSIRDPTYEQYF | TGTGCCAGTAGTATCAGGGATCCGACCTACGAGCAGTACTTC
TRBJ1-2 | few | TRBV19 | 13 | NA | CASSPAAEYGYTF | TGTGCCAGTAGTCCCGCGGCAGAGTATGGCTACACCTTC
TRBJ2-3 | once | TRBV6-4 | 14 | NA | CASSARDSTDTQYF | TGTGCCAGCAGTGCGCGGGACAGCACAGATACGCAGTATTTT
TRBJ2-1 | NA | TRBV4-1 | 15 | NA | CASSQGLGSYNEQFF | TGCGCCAGCAGCCAAGGACTAGGCTCCTACAATGAGCAGTTCTTC
TRBJ2-7 | NA | TRBV4-1 | 17 | NA | CASSLNPGTLLIVEQYF | TGCGCCAGCAGCCTAAACCCTGGGACTCTCTTAATCGTCGAGCAGTACTTC
TRBJ1-2 | once | TRBV7-6 | 15 | NA | CASSLGAGDNYGYTF | TGTGCCAGCAGCCTTGGGGCAGGGGACAACTATGGCTACACCTTC
TRBJ2-1 | NA | TRBV29-1 | 15 | TRBD2 | CSVEPTSGDYNEQFF | TGCAGCGTTGAGCCGACTAGCGGGGATTACAATGAGCAGTTCTTC
TRBJ2-2 | NA | TRBV7-9 | 16 | NA | CASSPPVTVNTGELFF | TGTGCCAGCAGCCCCCCCGTTACAGTGAACACCGGGGAGCTGTTTTTT
TRBJ2-7 | NA | TRBV6-5 | 13 | NA | CASTRGYAYEQYF | TGTGCCAGCACAAGAGGATACGCCTACGAGCAGTACTTC
TRBJ2-4 | NA | TRBV13 | 14 | NA | CASSLRDIKNIQYF | TGTGCCAGCAGCTTACGGGACATTAAAAACATTCAGTACTTC
TRBJ1-3 | NA | TRBV18 | 13 | NA | CASSPGAGNTIYF | TGTGCCAGCTCACCTGGGGCAGGAAACACCATATATTTT
TRBJ2-3 | NA | TRBV19 | 16 | NA | CASTALSGRLTDTQYF | TGTGCCAGTACTGCACTTAGCGGCCGTCTCACAGATACGCAGTATTTT
TRBJ2-3 | NA | TRBV6-6 | 11 | NA | CASTLDNTQYF | TGTGCCAGCACCTTAGATAATACGCAGTATTTT
TRBJ1-2 | NA | TRBV19 | 13 | NA | CASSVRGNYGYTF | TGTGCCAGTAGTGTCAGAGGTAACTATGGCTACACCTTC
TRBJ1-6 | NA | TRBV11-1 | 17 | NA | CASSLGGRVGSNSPLHF | TGTGCCAGCAGCTTAGGCGGCAGGGTTGGAAGTAATTCACCCCTCCACTTT
TRBJ2-1 | NA | TRBV6-5 | 14 | TRBD2 | CASSAQAGISEQFF | TGTGCCAGCAGTGCCCAAGCGGGAATCAGTGAGCAGTTCTTC
TRBJ2-1 | NA | TRBV7-9 | 13 | NA | CASSFRASNEQFF | TGTGCCAGCAGCTTCAGGGCCTCCAATGAGCAGTTCTTC
TRBJ2-1 | NA | TRBV28 | 18 | TRBD2 | CASSPVAGAVDVHNEQFF | TGTGCCAGCAGCCCCGTAGCGGGAGCTGTGGACGTCCACAATGAGCAGTTCTTC
TRBJ2-5 | NA | TRBV6-5 | 15 | TRBD2 | CASSYTSGSPETQYF | TGTGCCAGCAGTTACACGAGCGGGAGTCCCGAGACCCAGTACTTC
TRBJ1-1 | NA | TRBV30 | 14 | NA | CAWSVLGLNTEAFF | TGTGCCTGGAGTGTACTAGGGTTGAACACTGAAGCTTTCTTT
TRBJ2-3 | NA | TRBV10-1 | 16 | TRBD1 | CASSESAGTGEDTQYF | TGCGCCAGCAGTGAGTCGGCGGGGACAGGGGAAGATACGCAGTATTTT
TRBJ2-2 | NA | TRBV5-6 | 14 | NA | CASSLVQGTGELFF | TGTGCCAGCAGCTTGGTACAGGGTACCGGGGAGCTGTTTTTT
TRBJ2-1 | NA | TRBV28 | 12 | NA | CASSWDKNEQFF | TGTGCCAGCAGCTGGGACAAAAATGAGCAGTTCTTC
TRBJ1-4 | NA | TRBV7-2 | 13 | NA | CASSLALGSKLFF | TGTGCCAGCAGCTTAGCTCTGGGCAGTAAACTGTTTTTT
TRBJ1-2 | NA | TRBV19 | 15 | TRBD1 | CATRGQGAISYGYTF | TGTGCCACCCGGGGACAGGGGGCTATCAGCTATGGCTACACCTTC
TRBJ2-1 | NA | TRBV7-9 | 14 | NA | CASSLQLPFIEQFF | TGTGCCAGCAGCTTACAGTTGCCTTTCATTGAGCAGTTCTTC
TRBJ2-7 | NA | TRBV2 | 15 | TRBD1 | CASSEWGRQGEMRYF | TGTGCCAGCAGTGAATGGGGCCGGCAGGGGGAGATGAGGTACTTC
TRBJ1-2 | NA | TRBV21-1 | 15 | NA | CASITRQVANYGYTF | TGTGCCAGCATAACCCGACAGGTGGCTAACTATGGCTACACCTTC
TRBJ2-2 | NA | TRBV6-4 | 13 | NA | CASSDRGTGELFF | TGTGCCAGCAGTGATCGGGGGACCGGGGAGCTGTTTTTT
TRBJ1-1 | NA | TRBV2 | 15 | NA | CASSEGWQGRGGAFF | TGTGCCAGCAGTGAGGGGTGGCAGGGAAGGGGAGGGGCTTTCTTT
TRBJ2-5 | NA | TRBV2 | 14 | TRBD1 | CASGTGPDVETQYF | TGTGCCAGCGGGACAGGGCCGGATGTGGAGACCCAGTACTTC
TRBJ1-4 | NA | TRBV4-3 | 16 | NA | CASSQGGRGANEKLFF | TGCGCCAGCAGCCAAGGGGGGCGCGGAGCTAATGAAAAACTGTTTTTT
TRBJ2-1 | NA | TRBV30 | 16 | NA | CAWRSTDVADYNEQFF | TGTGCCTGGAGGTCGACAGATGTAGCGGACTACAATGAGCAGTTCTTC
TRBJ1-4 | NA | TRBV5-1 | 14 | NA | CASSWQGGDEKLFF | TGCGCCAGCAGCTGGCAGGGAGGGGATGAAAAACTGTTTTTT
TRBJ2-1 | NA | TRBV27 | 12 | NA | CASSALADEQFF | TGTGCCAGCAGTGCATTAGCAGATGAGCAGTTCTTC
TRBJ2-3 | once | TRBV18 | 20 | TRBD2 | CASHKHPSSGSWVNTDTQYF | TGTGCCAGCCATAAACACCCATCTAGCGGGAGTTGGGTGAACACAGATACGCAGTATTTT
TRBJ1-5 | NA | TRBV10-3 | 15 | NA | CAISESRGSNQPQHF | TGTGCCATCAGTGAATCCAGGGGCAGCAATCAGCCCCAGCATTTT
TRBJ1-1 | NA | TRBV28 | 14 | NA | CASSLIIVSPQAFF | TGTGCCAGCAGTTTAATTATTGTGAGCCCCCAAGCTTTCTTT
TRBJ2-1 | NA | TRBV7-6 | 15 | NA | CASSLSRGGGNEQFF | TGTGCCAGCAGCCTATCAAGAGGGGGGGGCAATGAGCAGTTCTTC
TRBJ2-2 | NA | TRBV28 | 16 | TRBD1 | CASSQGTAPRTGELFF | TGTGCCAGCAGTCAGGGGACAGCCCCCCGAACCGGGGAGCTGTTTTTT
TRBJ2-5 | NA | TRBV11-3 | 15 | TRBD2 | CASSSWTREQETQYF | TGTGCCAGCAGCTCCTGGACTAGAGAACAAGAGACCCAGTACTTC
TRBJ2-7 | NA | TRBV2 | 14 | TRBD1 | CASSVDRGSYEQYF | TGTGCCAGCAGCGTGGACAGGGGGTCCTACGAGCAGTACTTC
TRBJ1-1 | NA | TRBV9 | 15 | NA | CASSPTSRVTVEAFF | TGTGCCAGCAGCCCCACCTCCCGGGTGACAGTAGAAGCTTTCTTT
TRBJ1-1 | NA | TRBV7-2 | 15 | TRBD1 | CASSSNIRGLTEAFF | TGTGCCAGCAGCTCAAATATCAGGGGGCTTACTGAAGCTTTCTTT